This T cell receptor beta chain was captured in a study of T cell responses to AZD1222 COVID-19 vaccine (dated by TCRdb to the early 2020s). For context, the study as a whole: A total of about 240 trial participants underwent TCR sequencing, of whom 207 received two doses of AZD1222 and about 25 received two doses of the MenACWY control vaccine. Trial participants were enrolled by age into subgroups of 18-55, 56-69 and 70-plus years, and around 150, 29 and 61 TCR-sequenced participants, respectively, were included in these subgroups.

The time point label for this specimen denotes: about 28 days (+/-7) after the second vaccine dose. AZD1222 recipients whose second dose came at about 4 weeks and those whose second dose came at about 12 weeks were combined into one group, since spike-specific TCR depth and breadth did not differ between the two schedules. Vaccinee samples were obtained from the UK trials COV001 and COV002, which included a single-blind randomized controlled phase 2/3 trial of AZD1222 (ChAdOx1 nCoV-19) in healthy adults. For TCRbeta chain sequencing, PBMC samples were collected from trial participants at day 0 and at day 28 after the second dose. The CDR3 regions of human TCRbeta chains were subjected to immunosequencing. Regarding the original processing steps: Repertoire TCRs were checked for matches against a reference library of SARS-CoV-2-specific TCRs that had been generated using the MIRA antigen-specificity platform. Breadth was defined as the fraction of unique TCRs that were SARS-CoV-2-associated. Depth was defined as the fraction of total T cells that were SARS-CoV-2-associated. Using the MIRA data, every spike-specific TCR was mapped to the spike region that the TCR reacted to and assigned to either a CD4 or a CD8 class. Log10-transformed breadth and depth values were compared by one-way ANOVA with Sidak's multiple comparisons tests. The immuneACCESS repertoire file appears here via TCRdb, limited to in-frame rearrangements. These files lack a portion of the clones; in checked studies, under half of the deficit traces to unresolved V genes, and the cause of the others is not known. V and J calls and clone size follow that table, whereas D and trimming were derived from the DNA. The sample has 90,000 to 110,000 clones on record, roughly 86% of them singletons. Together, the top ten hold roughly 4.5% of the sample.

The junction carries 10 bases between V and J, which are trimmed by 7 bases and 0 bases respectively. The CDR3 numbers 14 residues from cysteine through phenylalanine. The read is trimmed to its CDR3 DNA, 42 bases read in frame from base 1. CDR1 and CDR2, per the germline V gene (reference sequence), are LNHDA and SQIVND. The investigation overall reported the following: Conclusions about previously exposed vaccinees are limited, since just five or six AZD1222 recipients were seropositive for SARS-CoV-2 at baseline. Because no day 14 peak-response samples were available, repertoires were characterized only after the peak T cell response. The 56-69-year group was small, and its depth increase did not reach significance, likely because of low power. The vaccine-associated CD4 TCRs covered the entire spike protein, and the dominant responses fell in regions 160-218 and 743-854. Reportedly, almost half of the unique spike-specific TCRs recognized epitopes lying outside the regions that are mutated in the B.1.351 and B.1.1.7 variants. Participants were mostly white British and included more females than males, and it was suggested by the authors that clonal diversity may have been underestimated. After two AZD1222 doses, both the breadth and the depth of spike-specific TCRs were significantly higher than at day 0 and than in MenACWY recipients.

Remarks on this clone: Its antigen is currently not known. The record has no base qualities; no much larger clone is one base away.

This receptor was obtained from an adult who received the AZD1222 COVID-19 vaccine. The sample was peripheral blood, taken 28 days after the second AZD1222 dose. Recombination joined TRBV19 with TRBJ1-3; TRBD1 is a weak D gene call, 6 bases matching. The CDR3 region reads CASMDSYSGNTIYF. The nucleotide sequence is TGTGCCAGTATGGACAGTTACTCTGGAAACACCATATATTTT.